This T cell receptor (beta chain) came from a study of naive and memory T cell subsets. General observations from the study: Delayed type IV hypersensitivity infiltration was taken to explain higher tuberculin-site TCR counts.

As to treatment: skin biopsy from PPD injection site in Mantoux-positive individual. The library had UMIs added by 3' ligation of an oligonucleotide to TCR cDNA. V was cut by 4 bases and J by 9 bases, with 22 bases left in between. CDR1 and CDR2 from the germline V gene are WSHSY and SAAADI. This CDR3 is built from 16 residues. As concerns this clonotype: Its antigen remains unidentified.

Ligated cDNA underwent four rounds of PCR with nested alpha and beta constant region primers and SP2. TCRdb re-called the UMI-ligation and nested PCR reads with MiXCR, one entry per CDR3 protein. The table has about 37,000 distinct CDR3 sequences, 8% to 13% seen once. The source is an adult in good health. This sequence joins TRBV10-2 and TRBJ2-1; a weak D match, TRBD1 (6 bases). Sequencing was performed on skin, taken from a tuberculin skin test site. For the CDR3, the DNA is TGCGCCAGCAGTGGGGTTGGGACAACCCCGTTGGGTGAGCAGTTCTTC. Its translation is CASSGVGTTPLGEQFF.